In this sample, the clone carrying this TCR beta chain turned up many times. What it recognizes is unknown. This record comes from a study of T cells in Graves' hyperthyroidism and ophthalmopathy. Findings of the study overall: From stable hyperthyroidism, ophthalmopathy was separated by a 13 V-J model.

Germline CDR1 and CDR2: MNHNS and SASEGT. The germline V and J ends were trimmed by 8 bases and 0 bases, with 11 bases remaining between them. This CDR3 is 14 amino acids long. Amplification yielded TCR beta CDR3 regions, with RNA transcripts as the source. HTBI primers were used for first-round RT-PCR of the TCR CDR3. TCRdb independently ran MiXCR on the multiplex PCR reads; one entry per CDR3 protein. The data contain approximately 530,000 distinct CDR3 sequences, approximately 16% of them singletons. This receptor was identified in a young woman with Graves' hyperthyroidism. This chain uses TRBV6-1 with TRBJ1-3; no definite D call. The material sequenced was blood. The DNA for the CDR3 is TGTGCCAGCCGATGGACCGGCTCTGGAAACACCATATATTTT. This encodes CASRWTGSGNTIYF.